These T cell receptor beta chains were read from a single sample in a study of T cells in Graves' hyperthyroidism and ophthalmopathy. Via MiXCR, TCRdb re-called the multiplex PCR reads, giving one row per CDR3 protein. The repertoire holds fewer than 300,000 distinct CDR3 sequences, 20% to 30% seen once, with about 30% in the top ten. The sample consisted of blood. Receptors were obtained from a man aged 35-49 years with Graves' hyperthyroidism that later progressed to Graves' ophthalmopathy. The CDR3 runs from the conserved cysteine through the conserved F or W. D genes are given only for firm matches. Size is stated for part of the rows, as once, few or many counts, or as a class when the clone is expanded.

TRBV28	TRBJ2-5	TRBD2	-	TGTGCCAGCAGTTATCAAAGCGGGAGGGCCGAGACCCAGTACTTC	CASSYQSGRAETQYF
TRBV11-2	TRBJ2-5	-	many	TGTGCCAGCAGCCGAAACAAACTCAGGGCGAGGCCCCAAGAGACCCAGTACTTC	CASSRNKLRARPQETQYF
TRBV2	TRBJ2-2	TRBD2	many	TGTGCCAGCAGTGATAGGACTAGGGCCGGGGAGCTGTTTTTT	CASSDRTRAGELFF
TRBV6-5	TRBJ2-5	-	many	TGTGCCAGCAGTTACTCGAGACGGACACAAGAGACCCAGTACTTC	CASSYSRRTQETQYF
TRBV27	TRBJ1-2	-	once	TGTGCCAGCAGTTTAGGCGCAGGGGTTTCGGATGGCTACACCTTC	CASSLGAGVSDGYTF
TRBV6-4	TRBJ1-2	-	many	TGTGCCAGCAGTCCCACCGGGACTGCCTATGGCTACACCTTC	CASSPTGTAYGYTF
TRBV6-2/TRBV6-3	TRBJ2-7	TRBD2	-	TGTGCCAGCAGAGTACTAGCGGGGACCTACGAGCAGTACTTC	CASRVLAGTYEQYF
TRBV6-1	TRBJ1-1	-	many	TGTGCCGGCCGAGAAGAAATGAACACTGAAGCTTTCTTT	CAGREEMNTEAFF
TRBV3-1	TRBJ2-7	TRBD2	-	TGTGCCAGCAGTCCGACGACTAGCGGGAGCCTCTCCTACGAGCAGTACTTC	CASSPTTSGSLSYEQYF
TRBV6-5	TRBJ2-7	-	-	TGTGCCAGCAGTTCAACACCCACATGGCCCTACGAGCAGTACTTC	CASSSTPTWPYEQYF
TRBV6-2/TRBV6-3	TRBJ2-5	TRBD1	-	TGTGCCAGCTCCCCAATGAGGACAGGGGGAGAGACCCAGTACTTC	CASSPMRTGGETQYF
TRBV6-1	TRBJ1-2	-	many	TGTGCCAGCAGTGACCCTTGGACAGATTATGGCTACACCTTC	CASSDPWTDYGYTF
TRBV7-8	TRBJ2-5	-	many	TGTGCCAGCAGCTTAGTGGTTTCAGGGACGGAGACCCAGTACTTC	CASSLVVSGTETQYF
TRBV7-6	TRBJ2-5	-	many	TGTGCCAGCAGCTTAGGAGGGTTCATTAGCCAAGAGACCCAGTACTTC	CASSLGGFISQETQYF
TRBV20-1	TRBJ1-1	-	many	TGCAGTGCTAGAGATTACTCCAGGGTTGACACTGAAGCTTTCTTT	CSARDYSRVDTEAFF
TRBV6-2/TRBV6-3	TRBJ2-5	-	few	TGTGCCAGCAGTTACATCACAGGGTCGGGAGAGACCCAGTACTTC	CASSYITGSGETQYF
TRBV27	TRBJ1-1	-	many	TGTGCCAGCCTAATGGGGACTGAAGCTTTCTTT	CASLMGTEAFF
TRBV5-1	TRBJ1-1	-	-	TGCGCCAGCAGCTTGGTAGGGACGGGGAACACTGAAGCTTTCTTT	CASSLVGTGNTEAFF
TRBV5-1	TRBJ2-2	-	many	TGCGCCAGCAGCATTAGACAGTACACCGGGGAGCTGTTTTTT	CASSIRQYTGELFF
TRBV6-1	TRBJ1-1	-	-	TGTGCCAGCAGTGACGGGGTGTCCACTGAAGCTTTCTTT	CASSDGVSTEAFF
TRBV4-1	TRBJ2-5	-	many	TGCGCCAGCAGCCCCGCACCCGGACAGGAGGGGACCCAGTACTTC	CASSPAPGQEGTQYF
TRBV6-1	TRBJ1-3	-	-	TGTGCCAGCAGTGAGCCAGCTGGAAACACCATATATTTT	CASSEPAGNTIYF
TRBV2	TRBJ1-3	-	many	TGTGCCAGCAGTGAATTCTCTGGAAACACCATATATTTT	CASSEFSGNTIYF
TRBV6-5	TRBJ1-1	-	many	TGTGCCAGCAGTTACAGGACCGTTCAAGCTTTCTTT	CASSYRTVQAFF
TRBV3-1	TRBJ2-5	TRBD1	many	TGTGCCAGCAGCCAAGATCGAGGACAGGGACATTCGACCCAGTACTTC	CASSQDRGQGHSTQYF
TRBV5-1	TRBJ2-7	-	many	TGTGCCAGCAGTTTCTCCTACGAGCAGTACTTC	CASSFSYEQYF
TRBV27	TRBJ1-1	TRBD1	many	TGTGCCAGCAGTTTACTTGCCCCGACAGGGTTCAAAGCTTTCTTT	CASSLLAPTGFKAFF
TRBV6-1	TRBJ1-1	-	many	TGTGCCAGCATCCGAGCATTTTTTCCGAACACTGAAGCTTTCTTT	CASIRAFFPNTEAFF
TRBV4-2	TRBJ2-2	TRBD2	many	TGTGCCGGCAGCCAAGACCGACTAGCGGCCAACACCGGGGAGCTGTTTTTT	CAGSQDRLAANTGELFF
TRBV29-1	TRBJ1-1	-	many	TGCAGCGTTGCCAGGGCTTCGGTCACTGAAGCTTTCTTT	CSVARASVTEAFF
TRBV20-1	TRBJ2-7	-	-	TGCAGCCCCGCCCGGGACTACGAGCAGTACTTC	CSPARDYEQYF
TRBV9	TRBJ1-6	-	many	TGTGCCAGCAGCGTTCTCGGGTCACCCCTCCACTTT	CASSVLGSPLHF
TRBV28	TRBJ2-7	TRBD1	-	TGTGCCAGCAGCAAAACAGGGGATAAGTCCTACGAGCAGTACTTC	CASSKTGDKSYEQYF
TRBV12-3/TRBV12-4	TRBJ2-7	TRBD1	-	TGTGCCAGCAGTGTGGACAGGGGGCGGTACGAGCAGTACTTC	CASSVDRGRYEQYF
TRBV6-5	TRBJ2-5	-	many	TGTGCCAGCAGTTATGACGGATGGGCAAGAGAGACCCAGTACTTC	CASSYDGWARETQYF
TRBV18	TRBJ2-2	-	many	TGTGCCAGCTCACCAATGACAGTCCGGGGCACCGGGGAGCTGTTTTTT	CASSPMTVRGTGELFF
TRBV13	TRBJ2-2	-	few	TGTGCCAGCAGCTTTGGGCCACCCCGCGGGGCCGGGGAGCTGTTTTTT	CASSFGPPRGAGELFF
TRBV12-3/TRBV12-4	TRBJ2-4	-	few	TGTGCCAGCAGCGACAGTCACAAAAACATTCAGTACTTC	CASSDSHKNIQYF
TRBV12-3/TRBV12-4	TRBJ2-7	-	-	TGTGCCAGCAGCCCAAGTTGGGCCTACGAGCAGTACTTC	CASSPSWAYEQYF
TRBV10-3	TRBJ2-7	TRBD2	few	TGTGCCATCAGTTCACCAAAACTAGCGGGAGGCGAGCAGTACTTC	CAISSPKLAGGEQYF
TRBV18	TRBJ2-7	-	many	TGTGCCAGCTCCACCCGGGGCCATGCGGGCTACGAGCAGTACTTC	CASSTRGHAGYEQYF
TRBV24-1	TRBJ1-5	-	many	TGTGCCACCAGCAACTCGGTTAGCAATCAGCCCCAGCATTTT	CATSNSVSNQPQHF
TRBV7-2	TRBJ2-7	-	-	TGTGCCAGCAGCTTATCAAAGGGGAATATTTACGAGCAGTACTTC	CASSLSKGNIYEQYF
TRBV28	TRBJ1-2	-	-	TGTGCCAGCAGTCCCCCCGGGCCGCACTATGGCTACACCTTC	CASSPPGPHYGYTF
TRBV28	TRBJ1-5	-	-	TGTGCCAGCAGTAGCGGCCTTTTTGGAGGCAATCAGCCCCAGCATTTT	CASSSGLFGGNQPQHF
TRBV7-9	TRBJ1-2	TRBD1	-	TGTGCCAGCAGCTCGGGACAGGGGGTCCATGGCTACACCTTC	CASSSGQGVHGYTF
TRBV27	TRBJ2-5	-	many	TGTGCCAGCAGGTCTATAGCGGATCGGCAAGAGACCCAGTACTTC	CASRSIADRQETQYF
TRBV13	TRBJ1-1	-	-	TGTGCCAGCAGCTTGGACGTAATTTCAGAGGCGAACACTGAAGCTTTCTTT	CASSLDVISEANTEAFF
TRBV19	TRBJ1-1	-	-	TGTGCCAGTAGTATAGCACGGAACACTGAAGCTTTCTTT	CASSIARNTEAFF
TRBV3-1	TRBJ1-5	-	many	TGTGCCAGCAGCCATAGCAGGAGCAATCAGCCCCAGCATTTT	CASSHSRSNQPQHF
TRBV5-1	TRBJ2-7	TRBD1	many	TGCGCCAGCAGCTTGGAACAGGGGGGTCCCTACGAGCAGTACTTC	CASSLEQGGPYEQYF
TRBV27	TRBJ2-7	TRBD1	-	TGTGCCAGCAGTACCGGGACAGGGCCAGGCGAGCAGTACTTC	CASSTGTGPGEQYF
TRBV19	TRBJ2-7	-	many	TGTGCCAGTAGTATTACGGCAGGCGAGCAGTACTTC	CASSITAGEQYF
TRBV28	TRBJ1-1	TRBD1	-	TGTGCCAGCAGTATGGACAGGATGAACACTGAAGCTTTCTTT	CASSMDRMNTEAFF
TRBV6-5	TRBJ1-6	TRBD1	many	TGTGCCAGCAGTTACGGGGGGGACAGGGGGAATTCATCCCTCCACTTT	CASSYGGDRGNSSLHF
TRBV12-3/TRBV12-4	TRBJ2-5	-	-	TGTGCCAGCAGTTTAGTTGGGGACGAGACCCAGTACTTC	CASSLVGDETQYF
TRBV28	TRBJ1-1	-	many	TGTGCCAGCAGTTTACCGGGGGCTGAAGCTTTCTTT	CASSLPGAEAFF